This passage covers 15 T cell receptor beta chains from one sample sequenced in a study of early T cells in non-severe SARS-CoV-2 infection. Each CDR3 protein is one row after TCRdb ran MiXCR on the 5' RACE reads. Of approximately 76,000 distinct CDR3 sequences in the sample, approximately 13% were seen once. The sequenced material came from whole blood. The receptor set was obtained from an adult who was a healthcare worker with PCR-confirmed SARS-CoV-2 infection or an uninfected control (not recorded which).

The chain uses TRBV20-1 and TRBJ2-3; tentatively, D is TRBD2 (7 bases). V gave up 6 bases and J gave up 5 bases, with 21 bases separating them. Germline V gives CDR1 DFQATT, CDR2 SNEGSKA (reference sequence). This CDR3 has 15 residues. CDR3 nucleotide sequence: TGCAGTGCCAGTCCCCCACAGGGAGGGGGAGATACGCAGTATTTT. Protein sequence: CSASPPQGGGDTQYF.

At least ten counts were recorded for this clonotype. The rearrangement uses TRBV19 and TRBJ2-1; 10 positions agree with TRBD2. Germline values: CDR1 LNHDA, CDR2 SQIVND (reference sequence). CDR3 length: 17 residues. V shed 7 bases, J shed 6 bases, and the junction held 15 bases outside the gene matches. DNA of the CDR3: TGTGCCAGTACCTCCTGGGCCGGGACTAGCGTGTTCAATGAGCAGTTCTTC. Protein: CASTSWAGTSVFNEQFF.

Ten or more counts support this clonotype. The CDR3: CAWSVGFSGANVLTF. CDR3 DNA sequence: TGTGCCTGGAGTGTGGGGTTCTCTGGGGCCAACGTCCTGACTTTC. The chain combines TRBV30 with TRBJ2-6; D unclear. Trimming cost V 0 bases and J 0 bases, with 6 bases left between them. The CDR3 has 15 amino acids. Germline V CDR1 and CDR2: GTSNPN, SVGIG (reference sequence).

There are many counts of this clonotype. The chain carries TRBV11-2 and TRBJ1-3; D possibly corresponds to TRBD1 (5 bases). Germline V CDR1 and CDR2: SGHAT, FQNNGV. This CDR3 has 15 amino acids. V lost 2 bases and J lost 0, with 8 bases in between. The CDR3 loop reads CASSLQGSSGNTIYF. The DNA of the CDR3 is TGTGCCAGCAGCTTACAGGGCAGCTCTGGAAACACCATATATTTT.

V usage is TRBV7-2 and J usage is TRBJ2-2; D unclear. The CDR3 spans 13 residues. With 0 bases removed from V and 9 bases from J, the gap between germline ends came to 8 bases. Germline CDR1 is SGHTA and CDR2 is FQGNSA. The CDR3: CASSLAPPRELFF. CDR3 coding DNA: TGTGCCAGCAGCTTAGCTCCACCCCGGGAGCTGTTTTTT.

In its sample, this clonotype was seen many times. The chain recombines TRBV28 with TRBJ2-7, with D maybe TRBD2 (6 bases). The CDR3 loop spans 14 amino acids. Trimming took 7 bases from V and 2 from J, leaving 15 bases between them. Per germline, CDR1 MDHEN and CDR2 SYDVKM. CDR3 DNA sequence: TGTGCCAGCACTCCGGGACTGACAACCTACGAGCAGTACTTC. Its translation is CASTPGLTTYEQYF.

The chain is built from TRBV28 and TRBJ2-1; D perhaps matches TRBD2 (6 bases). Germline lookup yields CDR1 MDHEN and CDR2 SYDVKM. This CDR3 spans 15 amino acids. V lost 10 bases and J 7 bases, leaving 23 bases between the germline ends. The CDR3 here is CAITTTGDGYNEQFF. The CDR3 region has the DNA TGTGCCATCACAACTACGGGAGACGGTTATAATGAGCAGTTCTTC.

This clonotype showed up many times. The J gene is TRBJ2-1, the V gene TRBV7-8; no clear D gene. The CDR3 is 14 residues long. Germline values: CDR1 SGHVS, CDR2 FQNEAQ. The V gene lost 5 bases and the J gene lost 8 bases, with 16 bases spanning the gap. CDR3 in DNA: TGTGCCAGCAGCCCCCTACAGAGTAGGGATGAGCAGTTCTTC. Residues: CASSPLQSRDEQFF.

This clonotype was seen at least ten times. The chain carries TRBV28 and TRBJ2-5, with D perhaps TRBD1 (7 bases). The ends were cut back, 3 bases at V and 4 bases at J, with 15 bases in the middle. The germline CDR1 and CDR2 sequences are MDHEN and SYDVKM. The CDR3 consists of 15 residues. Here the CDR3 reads CASSFDQGEAETQYF. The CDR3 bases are TGTGCCAGCAGTTTTGACCAGGGGGAGGCAGAGACCCAGTACTTC.

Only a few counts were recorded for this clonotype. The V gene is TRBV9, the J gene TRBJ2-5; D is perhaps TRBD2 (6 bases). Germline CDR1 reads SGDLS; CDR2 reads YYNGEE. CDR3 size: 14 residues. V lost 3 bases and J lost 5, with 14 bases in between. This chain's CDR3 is CASSAGGASETQYF. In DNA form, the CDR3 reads TGTGCCAGCAGCGCGGGCGGGGCTTCGGAGACCCAGTACTTC. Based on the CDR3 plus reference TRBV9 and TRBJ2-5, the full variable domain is DSGVTQTPKHLITATGQRVTLRCSPRSGDLSVYWYQQSLDQGLQFLIQYYNGEERAKGNILERFSAQQFPDLHSELNLSSLELGDSALYFCASSAGGASETQYFGPGTRLLVL.

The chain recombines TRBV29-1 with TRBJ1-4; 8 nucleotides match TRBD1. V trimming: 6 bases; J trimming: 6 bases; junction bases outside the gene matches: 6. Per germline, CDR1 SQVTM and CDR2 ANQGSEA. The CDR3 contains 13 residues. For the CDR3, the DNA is TGCAGCGTCCTGACAGGGGCTGATGAAAAACTGTTTTTT. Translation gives CSVLTGADEKLFF.

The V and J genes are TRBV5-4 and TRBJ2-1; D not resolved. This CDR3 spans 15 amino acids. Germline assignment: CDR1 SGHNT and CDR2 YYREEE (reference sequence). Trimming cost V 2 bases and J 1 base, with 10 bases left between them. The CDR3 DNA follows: TGTGCCAGCAGCTTAGTAGTAGAATCCTACAATGAGCAGTTCTTC. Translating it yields CASSLVVESYNEQFF. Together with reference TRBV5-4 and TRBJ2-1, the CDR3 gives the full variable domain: ETGVTQSPTHLIKTRGQQVTLRCSSQSGHNTVSWYQQALGQGPQFIFQYYREEENGRGNFPPRFSGLQFPNYSSELNVNALELDDSALYLCASSLVVESYNEQFFGPGTRLTVL.

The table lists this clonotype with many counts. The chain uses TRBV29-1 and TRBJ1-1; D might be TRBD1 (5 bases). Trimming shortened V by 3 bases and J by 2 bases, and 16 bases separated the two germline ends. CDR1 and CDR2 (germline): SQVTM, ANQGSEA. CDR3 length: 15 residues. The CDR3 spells CSVDREGRENTEAFF. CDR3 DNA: TGCAGCGTTGATCGCGAGGGGCGCGAAAACACTGAAGCTTTCTTT.

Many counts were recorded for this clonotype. The CDR3 reads CASSYLQGNQPQHF. Here the CDR3 DNA reads TGTGCCAGCAGTTACTTGCAGGGCAATCAGCCCCAGCATTTT. This sequence joins TRBV6-2 or TRBV6-3 and TRBJ1-5, with D unclear. The CDR3 is 14 residues long. Germline V gives CDR1 MNHEY, CDR2 SVGEGT. V lost 1 base and J lost 2, with 6 bases in between.

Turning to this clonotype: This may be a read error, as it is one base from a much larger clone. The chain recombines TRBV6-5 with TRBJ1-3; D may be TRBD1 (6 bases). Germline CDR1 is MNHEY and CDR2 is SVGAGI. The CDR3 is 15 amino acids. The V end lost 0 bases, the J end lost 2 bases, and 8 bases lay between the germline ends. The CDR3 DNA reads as TGTGCCAGCAGTTACTCGGACAGCACTGGAAACACCATATATTTT. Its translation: CASSYSDSTGNTIYF.